These 13 T cell receptor beta chains originate from one sample sequenced in a study of vaccination effects on CD4 cells after COVID-19 (dated by TCRdb to 2021 to 2024). In the ViraFEST assay, PBMC were stimulated with viral peptide pools, and antigen-specific CD4+ T cell clonotypes were then identified by expansion using TCR sequencing. After around eleven days of culture, CD4+ T cells were isolated with the EasySep CD4+ T cell isolation kit. Convalescent patients had PCR-confirmed SARS-CoV-2 infection between March and December 2020, before Alpha, Beta and Delta variants emerged in the United States. Library preparation used the immunoSEQ multiplex PCR assay. TCRdb's version of the immuneACCESS table is confined to in-frame rearrangements and falls short of the full clone set. An unresolved V gene accounts for under half of the shortfall where checked; the remainder is of unknown origin. The sample includes around 20,000 clones, with roughly four fifths observed a single time. In total, the top ten clones hold about 40% of the sample.

For these TCRs, the target antigens are not known. The specimen was CD4+ T cells from PBMCs cultured with a peptide pool, collected before COVID-19 vaccination. The source is a human donor who had a prior SARS-CoV-2 infection.

This chain uses TRBV6-4 with TRBJ2-2, with TRBD2 matching 8 bases. The germline V gene has CDR1 MRHNA and CDR2 SNTAGT. V gave up 3 bases and J gave up 3 bases; unmatched junction bases: 3. The CDR3 is made up of 15 amino acids. CDR3 loop: CASSEAGADTGELFF. CDR3 sequence (DNA): TGTGCCAGCAGTGAAGCGGGGGCCGACACCGGGGAGCTGTTTTTT.

The V gene is TRBV6-4, the J gene TRBJ2-3; a possible D gene is TRBD2 (5 bases). Trimming removed 5 bases at V and 4 bases at J, with 16 bases between. CDR3 length: 15 amino acids. CDR1 and CDR2 (germline): MRHNA, SNTAGT. The CDR3 DNA reads as TGTGCCAGCAGTCAGCTACCCGAGGGTCCAGATACGCAGTATTTT. Translating it yields CASSQLPEGPDTQYF.

The rearrangement uses TRBV5-1 and TRBJ2-7; a possible D gene is TRBD1 (5 bases). The CDR3 runs to 12 residues. Germline-derived CDR1 and CDR2 are SGHRS and YFSETQ. The ends were cut back, 1 base at V and 8 bases at J, with 10 bases in the middle. Here the CDR3 DNA reads TGCGCCAGCAGCTTGCAGGGTGAGCAGCAGTACTTC. Residues: CASSLQGEQQYF.

The chain is built from TRBV30 and TRBJ1-2; D not certain. The V and J ends lost 0 bases and 3 bases respectively, with 11 bases between them. Germline V CDR1 and CDR2: GTSNPN, SVGIG (reference sequence). The CDR3 is 14 residues long. CDR3 nucleotide sequence: TGTGCCTGGAGTGTAATCCTGGGATACTATGGCTACACCTTC. It is translated as CAWSVILGYYGYTF.

The chain links TRBV18 to TRBJ2-7; D gene ambiguous. V dropped 3 bases and J dropped 4 bases, with 13 bases sitting between them. CDR1 KGHSH and CDR2 LQKENI come from the germline V gene. The CDR3 consists of 14 residues. The DNA for the CDR3 is TGTGCCAGCTCACCGGTCAGCCTTTCTTACGAGCAGTACTTC. This sequence encodes CASSPVSLSYEQYF. Full variable domain (remainder filled in from reference TRBV18 and TRBJ2-7): NAGVMQNPRHLVRRRGQEARLRCSPMKGHSHVYWYRQLPEEGLKFMVYLQKENIIDESGMPKERFSAEFPKEGPSILRIQQVVRGDSAAYFCASSPVSLSYEQYFGPGTRLTVT.

Written as DNA, the CDR3 is TGTGCCAGCAGCCAAGAGCGGCCCCGGACAGTTTATAACTATGGCTACACCTTC. Translated: CASSQERPRTVYNYGYTF. The rearrangement uses TRBV4-2 and TRBJ1-2; D might be TRBD1 (6 bases). The V gene's germline CDR1 is LGHNA and CDR2 YNFKEQ. Trimming left V 0 bases short and J 1 base short, with 18 bases between. The CDR3 is 18 amino acids.

This clone was counted a few times. This chain links TRBV4-2 with TRBJ2-2, with D maybe TRBD2 (5 bases). CDR1 and CDR2 from the germline V gene are LGHNA and YNFKEQ. V was clipped by 0 bases and J by 9 bases, with 17 bases between them. The CDR3 spans 16 residues. CDR3 bases: TGTGCCAGCAGCCAAGATTTGCTAGCTGCGAGCCGGGAGCTGTTTTTT. As protein: CASSQDLLAASRELFF.

The CDR3 here is CASSLGGAGDEAFF. The CDR3 DNA reads as TGTGCCAGCAGCTTGGGAGGGGCCGGGGATGAAGCTTTCTTT. This chain links TRBV5-6 with TRBJ1-1; D might be TRBD1 (5 bases). The V and J ends lost 0 bases and 7 bases respectively, with 13 bases between them. There are 14 residues in the CDR3. Germline V gives CDR1 SGHDT, CDR2 YYEEEE.

The genes are TRBV28 and TRBJ1-2; D not certain. The germline V gene has CDR1 MDHEN and CDR2 SYDVKM. The V end was cut by 5 bases, the J end by 4 bases, with 8 bases between. CDR3 length equals 12 residues. The CDR3 loop reads CASSPTSYGYTF. The CDR3 coding sequence is TGTGCCAGCAGTCCCACGTCCTATGGCTACACCTTC.

This clone is a singleton in its sample. The rearrangement links TRBV12-3 or TRBV12-4 to TRBJ1-4, with unresolved D. The CDR3 covers 13 residues. With 3 bases removed from V and 8 bases from J, the gap between germline ends came to 10 bases. CDR3: CASSFATSEKLFF. The CDR3 DNA is TGTGCCAGCAGTTTCGCGACATCCGAAAAACTGTTTTTT.

This clone was seen only once. The chain joins TRBV2 to TRBJ2-1; the match to TRBD2 covers 8 bases. The J segment lost 6 bases and the V segment lost 6 bases, leaving 10 bases of the junction unmatched. This CDR3 spans 15 amino acids. The V gene's germline CDR1 is SNHLY and CDR2 FYNNEI. CDR3 region: CASSKTSGAGNEQFF. The CDR3 DNA sequence: TGTGCCAGCAGCAAAACTAGCGGAGCCGGCAATGAGCAGTTCTTC.

The chain employs TRBV5-6 and TRBJ1-2, with D maybe TRBD1 (5 bases). V shed 5 bases and J shed 8 bases, with 16 bases lying between them. This CDR3 contains 13 residues. Germline CDR1 and CDR2: SGHDT and YYEEEE. This CDR3 is CASRPLRVGGYTF. The CDR3 DNA reads TGTGCCAGCAGGCCCCTCAGGGTGGGAGGCTACACCTTC.

J is TRBJ2-3 and V is TRBV5-5; D gene ambiguous. Germline-derived CDR1 and CDR2 are SGHKS and YYEKEE (reference sequence). This CDR3 contains 13 residues. V lost 2 bases and J lost 6, with 10 bases in between. The CDR3 DNA sequence: TGTGCCAGCAGCTTTGCAGGCGTGGATACGCAGTATTTT. It yields the protein CASSFAGVDTQYF.